The entry below gives a single T cell receptor beta chain sequence along with its context. Its antigen is still unknown. The data belong to a study of shared clonotypes between healthy human individuals. The study, taken as a whole, reports: The study found roughly 5% of naive CD4 clonotypes shared across a few donors.

The naive CD8 population came from CD45RO-negative cells selected for CCR7, without terminally differentiated effector memory CD45RA+ cells. The length of the CDR3 is 13 residues. Deletions cut 2 bases from V and 6 bases from J, with 9 bases between. Germline V gene sequence: CDR1 MNHEY, CDR2 SMNVEV (reference sequence). This table comes from immunoSEQ multiplex PCR, and its TCRdb copy is limited to in-frame clones, with some not included. The sample has roughly 650,000 clones; about 96% are singletons. The rearrangement uses TRBV27 and TRBJ2-3; D ambiguous. Sequencing input: naive CD8+ T cells sorted from blood. The clonotype originates from a woman in her 30s in good health. The CDR3 reads CASSLDRVDTQYF. The CDR3 bases are TGTGCCAGCAGTTTAGACCGAGTGGATACGCAGTATTTT.